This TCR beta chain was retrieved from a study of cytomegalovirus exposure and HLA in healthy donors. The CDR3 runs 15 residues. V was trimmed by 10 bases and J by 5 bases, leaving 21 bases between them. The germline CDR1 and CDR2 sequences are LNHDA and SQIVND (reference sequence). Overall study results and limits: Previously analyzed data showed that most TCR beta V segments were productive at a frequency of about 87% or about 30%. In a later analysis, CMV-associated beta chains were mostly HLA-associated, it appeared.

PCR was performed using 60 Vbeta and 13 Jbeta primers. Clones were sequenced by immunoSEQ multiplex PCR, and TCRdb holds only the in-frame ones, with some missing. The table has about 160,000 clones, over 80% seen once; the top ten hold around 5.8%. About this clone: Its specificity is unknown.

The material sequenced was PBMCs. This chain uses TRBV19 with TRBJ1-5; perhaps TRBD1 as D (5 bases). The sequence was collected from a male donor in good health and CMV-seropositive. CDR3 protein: CATVASGGNYQPQHF. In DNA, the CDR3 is TGTGCCACGGTGGCATCGGGGGGTAATTATCAGCCCCAGCATTTT.